Detailed here is one T cell receptor beta chain. Its antigen is not yet known. Base-call qualities are not available, and no considerably larger clone is one nucleotide away. The sample belongs to a study of blood T cell repertoires in COVID-19 (dated by TCRdb to the early 2020s). Concerning the study at large: The collaborator samples originated in the United States, Italy and Spain and spanned the acute and convalescent phases of COVID-19. The prospective study material was composed of cDNA or gDNA derived from T cells, B-cell-depleted T cells, or PBMCs. The samples were drawn from the first 160 participants of the ongoing ImmuneRACE study and from 1,200 or so subjects provided by 6 global collaborators. The repertoires were released in a freely available public database meant as a resource for research on the immune response to SARS-CoV-2. Where available, HLA class I and class II types were obtained from metadata supplied by the sample provider rather than from assay-based typing. Sample metadata almost always included a de-identified subject ID, COVID-19 status, age in years and sex. Deeply sampled blood TCRbeta repertoires from subjects exposed to, actively infected with, or recovered from COVID-19 were included in the dataset.

The trim is 3 bases for V and 4 bases for J, with a gap of 16 bases between the germline ends. The CDR3 contains 16 residues, cysteine and phenylalanine counted. Only the CDR3 part of the read is kept: 48 bases, read in frame from the first base. Per the germline V gene, KGHSH is the CDR1 and LQKENI is the CDR2. TCRbeta CDR3 regions were amplified from genomic DNA using the immunoSEQ Assay, a bias-controlled multiplex PCR. On the study's bioinformatics: Nucleated cell counts per sample were estimated from amplification of reference gene primers within the assay. Sequence reads were collapsed and filtered to measure the absolute abundance of every unique TCRbeta CDR3 rearrangement. Productive Simpson clonality was computed per sample as the square root of Simpson's diversity index over productive rearrangements. In TCRdb, the immuneACCESS table is reduced to in-frame sequences with V and J assigned. These tables do not hold every clone; where another copy was compared, an unresolved V gene accounts for under half, and the others remain unexplained. The DNA gave D and trimming, while V, J and clone size come from that table. In this sample the table shows under 350,000 clones, about nine tenths of which occur a single time. In total, the top ten clones hold approximately 2% of the sample.

Summary of the overall study and its limitations: The quantity of clinical and demographic metadata differed by source and by participant and was supplied without curation.

In Seattle, one collaborating source enrolled patients while the infection was active and tracked those patients longitudinally over the course of disease. Each collaborating institution followed its own protocols to collect whole blood in K2EDTA tubes. For TCRbeta analysis, collaborators shipped samples as frozen whole blood, isolated PBMCs, or DNA extracted from either of those sample types. Recombination connected TRBV18 to TRBJ1-5; the D gene identity is not certain. The origin of this receptor is a woman in her twenties or thirties with COVID-19, enrolled during active disease. Sequenced: peripheral blood. The nucleotide sequence reads as follows: TGTGCCAGCTCACCGGATGAGGTGATGTCGAATCAGCCCCAGCATTTT. The translation is CASSPDEVMSNQPQHF.